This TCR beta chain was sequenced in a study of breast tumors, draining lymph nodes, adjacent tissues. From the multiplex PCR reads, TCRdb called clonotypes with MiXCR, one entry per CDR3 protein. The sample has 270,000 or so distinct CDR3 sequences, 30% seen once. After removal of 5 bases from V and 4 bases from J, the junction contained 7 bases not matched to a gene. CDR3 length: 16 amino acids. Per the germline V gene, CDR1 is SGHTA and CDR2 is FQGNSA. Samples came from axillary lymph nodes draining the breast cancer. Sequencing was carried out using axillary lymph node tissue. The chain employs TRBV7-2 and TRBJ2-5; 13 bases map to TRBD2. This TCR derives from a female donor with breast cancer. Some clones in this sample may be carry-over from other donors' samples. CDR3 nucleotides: TGTGCCAGCAGCCGCGAGGGACTAGCGGGACGAGAGACCCAGTACTTC. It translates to CASSREGLAGRETQYF.